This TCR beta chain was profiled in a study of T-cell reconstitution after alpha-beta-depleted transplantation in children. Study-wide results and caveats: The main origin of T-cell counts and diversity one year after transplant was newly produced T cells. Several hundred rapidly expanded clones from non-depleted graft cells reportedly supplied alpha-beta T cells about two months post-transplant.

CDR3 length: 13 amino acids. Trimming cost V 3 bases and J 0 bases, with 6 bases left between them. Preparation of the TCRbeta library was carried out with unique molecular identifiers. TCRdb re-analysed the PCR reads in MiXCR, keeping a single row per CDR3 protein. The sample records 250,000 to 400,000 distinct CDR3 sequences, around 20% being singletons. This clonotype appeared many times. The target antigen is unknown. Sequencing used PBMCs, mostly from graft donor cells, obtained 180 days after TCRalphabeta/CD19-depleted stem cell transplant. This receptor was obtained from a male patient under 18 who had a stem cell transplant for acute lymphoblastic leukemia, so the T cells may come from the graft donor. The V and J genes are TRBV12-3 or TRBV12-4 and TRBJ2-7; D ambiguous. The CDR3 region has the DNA TGTGCCAGCAGTTTCGTGTCCTCCTACGAGCAGTACTTC. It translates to CASSFVSSYEQYF.